This entry features one TCR beta chain sequence. Its antigen is currently unknown. The data were obtained in a study of blood T cells in healthy people across ages. Study observations and caveats: PBMCs left unsorted prevented a conclusive naive versus antigen-experienced comparison. Not knowing donor CMV status may have confounded expanded clonotype changes.

For the second PCR, which ran for 7 to 11 cycles, a sample-barcoded 5' primer and a J-beta primer mix were used. Each CDR3 protein gets one entry after TCRdb re-called the 5' RACE reads with MiXCR. The sample lists some 780,000 distinct CDR3 sequences; about 56% were seen once. Sequenced: blood. The TCR was taken from a man aged 35 to 55 in good health.

The CDR3 nucleotides read TGTGCCAGCAGTCCTCCACCCGGGACCGCCTATTATAAAAACATTCAGTACTTC. It translates to CASSPPPGTAYYKNIQYF. The chain is built from TRBV6-1 and TRBJ2-4, with D possibly being TRBD1 or TRBD2 (5 bases each). Per the germline V gene, CDR1 is MNHNS and CDR2 is SASEGT. The germline V and J ends were trimmed by 5 bases and 4 bases, with 24 bases remaining between them. The CDR3 is 18 amino acids.